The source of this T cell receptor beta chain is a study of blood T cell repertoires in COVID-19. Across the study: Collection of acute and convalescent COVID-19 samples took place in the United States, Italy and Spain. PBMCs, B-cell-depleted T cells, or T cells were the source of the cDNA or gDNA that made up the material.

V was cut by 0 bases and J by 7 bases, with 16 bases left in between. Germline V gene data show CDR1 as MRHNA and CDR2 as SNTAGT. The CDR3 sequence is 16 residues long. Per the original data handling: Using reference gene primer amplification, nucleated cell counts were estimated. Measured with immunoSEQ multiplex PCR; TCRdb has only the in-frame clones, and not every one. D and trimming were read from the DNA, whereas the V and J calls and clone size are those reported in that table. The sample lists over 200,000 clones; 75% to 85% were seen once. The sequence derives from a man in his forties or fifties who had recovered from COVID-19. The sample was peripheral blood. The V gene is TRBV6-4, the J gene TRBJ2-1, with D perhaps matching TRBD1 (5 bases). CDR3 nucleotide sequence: TGTGCCAGCAGTGACTCGGAACGTGGGGCAGTGAATGAGCAGTTCTTC. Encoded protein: CASSDSERGAVNEQFF.